A selection of T cell receptor beta chains follows, all from one sample in a study of human T cells and chemical hapten exposure. From the RACE reads, TCRdb called clonotypes with MiXCR, one entry per CDR3 protein. The sample lists 150,000 to 200,000 distinct CDR3 sequences; roughly 14% were seen once. The material sequenced was whole blood, taken in connection with sensitization to the hapten diphenylcyclopropenone (DPC). The receptors were gathered from a woman younger than 45 with alopecia areata. Some clones in this sample may be carry-over from other donors' samples. Both conserved end residues are part of each CDR3. The D gene is left open where the match is weak. A clone size is listed for some rows: how often the clone was seen (once, few, many), or a class if it is expanded.

>TRBJ1-4|-|few|TRBV20-1
CSAKGPGKLFF
>TRBJ1-6|TRBD1|many|TRBV4-3
CASSPRDRVVNSPLHF
>TRBJ1-6|-|few|TRBV28
CASRLDRRRSPLHF
>TRBJ1-2|-|-|TRBV29-1
CSGREGYHYTF
>TRBJ1-1|-|few|TRBV10-3
CAISGGRDTEAFF
>TRBJ2-3|-|few|TRBV29-1
CSVEDHGGASSGDTQYF
>TRBJ2-3|TRBD2|-|TRBV27
CASLSGRAADTQYF
>TRBJ1-6|TRBD1|-|TRBV20-1
CSARARDSDNSPLHF
>TRBJ2-3|-|few|TRBV7-9
CASTPGTLSTDTQYF
>TRBJ1-4|TRBD1|many|TRBV5-4
CASSPDRDEKLFF
>TRBJ1-4|-|-|TRBV28
CAAGGREEKLFF
>TRBJ2-1|TRBD1|few|TRBV28
CASSLSGTGASF
>TRBJ2-1|-|few|TRBV7-3
CASSLNREGEQFF
>TRBJ2-2|-|-|TRBV7-3
CASSLTAGGELFF
>TRBJ1-1|TRBD1|few|TRBV4-3
CASSQDRGLGTEAFF
>TRBJ1-6|TRBD1|-|TRBV7-2
CASSAGQYNSPLHF
>TRBJ2-7|TRBD1|-|TRBV29-1
CSVERDRGYEQYF
>TRBJ2-3|-|-|TRBV10-2
CASSEGRGRTDTQYF
>TRBJ2-1|-|few|TRBV7-8
CASSSLQGNEQFF
>TRBJ2-7|-|-|TRBV9
CASSRGPIYEQYF
>TRBJ2-7|-|once|TRBV7-2
CASSPRRSYEQYF
>TRBJ2-7|-|few|TRBV7-9
CASSLAGGGQYF
>TRBJ2-1|-|many|TRBV3-1
CASFIEGQTYNEQFF
>TRBJ1-4|TRBD1|-|TRBV20-1
CSASPDGTAKLFF
>TRBJ1-1|-|few|TRBV15
CATSSFRRILNTEAFF
>TRBJ1-4|TRBD1|-|TRBV28
CASSSRTGMGATNEKLFF
>TRBJ2-5|-|few|TRBV28
CASADPGFEETQYF
>TRBJ2-3|-|many|TRBV6-4
CASSGADTDTQYF
>TRBJ2-1|TRBD2|-|TRBV6-6
CASSPPGGLAGVVYNEQFF
>TRBJ1-5|-|many|TRBV5-1
CASSLGGGSNQPQHF
>TRBJ2-5|TRBD1|-|TRBV28
CAISTGGSETQYF
>TRBJ2-1|TRBD1|many|TRBV5-1
CASSLEGQGADEQFF
>TRBJ1-5|TRBD1|few|TRBV27
CASSPPGQGDSQPQHF
>TRBJ1-1|TRBD1|few|TRBV11-1
CASSLERTGATEAFF
>TRBJ2-5|TRBD1|few|TRBV27
CASSSRQGTYF
>TRBJ1-2|TRBD1|many|TRBV6-6
CASSSGQGALLYGYTF
>TRBJ2-3|-|many|TRBV6-2/TRBV6-3
CASSPGLDTQYF
>TRBJ2-7|TRBD1|few|TRBV5-1
CASSFLQGAHVREQYF
>TRBJ2-1|TRBD1|few|TRBV5-5
CASSLATGGYNEQFF
>TRBJ1-2|-|many|TRBV18
CASSPKTGPNSGYTF
>TRBJ1-2|TRBD1|-|TRBV5-5
CASSVDRVNGYTF
>TRBJ2-3|-|few|TRBV29-1
CSVEGSSLRTDTQYF
>TRBJ2-4|TRBD2|few|TRBV12-3/TRBV12-4
CASSPRGRVVAKNIQYF
>TRBJ2-7|TRBD2|-|TRBV28
CASSRSGGQYEQYF
>TRBJ1-2|-|many|TRBV5-1
CASSLEGQGVYGYTF
>TRBJ1-2|-|-|TRBV3-1
CASSQGGGGGNYGYTF
>TRBJ2-3|TRBD2|few|TRBV7-8
CASSRSGLAGMNTQYF
>TRBJ1-2|-|-|TRBV5-5
CASSLGQNVTF
>TRBJ2-2|TRBD2|-|TRBV7-6
CASSPAGGPGELFF
>TRBJ1-2|-|-|TRBV6-2/TRBV6-3
CASSTGAGLRGYTF